This TCR beta chain stems from a study of blood T cells in healthy people across ages. Sample-barcoded 5' priming and a J-beta primer mix drove a second PCR of roughly 6 to 12 cycles. TCRdb recomputed calls from the 5' RACE reads with MiXCR, one row per CDR3 protein. Seen here are approximately 1.5 million distinct CDR3 sequences, roughly 32% observed once, and the top ten hold approximately 11%. CDR1 and CDR2 from the germline V gene are MDHEN and SYDVKM. Trimming cost V 1 base and J 2 bases; bases outside gene matches: 4. The CDR3 has 15 residues. This clonotype was counted between two and nine times.

The chain has TRBV28 and TRBJ2-7; 8 bases are a match to TRBD2. This receptor was identified in a woman in her twenties or thirties in good health. Material: blood. CDR3 region: CASSLLFGGAYEQYF. CDR3 DNA: TGTGCCAGCAGTTTATTGTTCGGGGGGGCCTACGAGCAGTACTTC.